The sequence of this TCR beta chain was determined in a study of blood T cell repertoires in COVID-19. Looking at the study overall: Sample material is recorded as cDNA or gDNA derived from T cells, B-cell-depleted T cells, or PBMCs.

The ends were cut back, 2 bases at V and 2 bases at J, with 16 bases in the middle. The CDR3 covers 16 residues. The germline V gene has CDR1 LGHNA and CDR2 YNFKEQ. In the authors' workflow: Amplification of reference gene primers was used by the study to estimate nucleated cell counts. Assay: immunoSEQ multiplex PCR; the TCRdb copy retains only in-frame clones and omits some. V, J and clone size reflect that table, while D and trimming were determined from the DNA. The top ten hold roughly 1.8% of the sample, which has around 270,000 clones, about 86% seen once. The chain carries TRBV4-2 and TRBJ2-7, with D maybe TRBD2 (5 bases). The clonotype was recovered from a man aged 25-40 years with active or convalescent COVID-19. Sample: peripheral blood. Here the CDR3 DNA reads TGTGCCAGCAGCCAATCATTGGTTGAGGGTGCCTACGAGCAGTACTTC. As protein: CASSQSLVEGAYEQYF.